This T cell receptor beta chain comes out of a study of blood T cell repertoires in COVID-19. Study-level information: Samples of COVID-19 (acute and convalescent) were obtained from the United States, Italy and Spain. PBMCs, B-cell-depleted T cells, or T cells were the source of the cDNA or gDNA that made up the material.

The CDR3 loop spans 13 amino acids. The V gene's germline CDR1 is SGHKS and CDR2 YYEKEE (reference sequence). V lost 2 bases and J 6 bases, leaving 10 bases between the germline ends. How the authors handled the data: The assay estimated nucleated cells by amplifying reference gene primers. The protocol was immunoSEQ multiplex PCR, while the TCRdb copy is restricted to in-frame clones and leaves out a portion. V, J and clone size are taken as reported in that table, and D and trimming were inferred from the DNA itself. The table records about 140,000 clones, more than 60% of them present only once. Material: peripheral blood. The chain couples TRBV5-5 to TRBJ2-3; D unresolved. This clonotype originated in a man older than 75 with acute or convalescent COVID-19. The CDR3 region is CASSFSRADTQYF. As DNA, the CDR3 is TGTGCCAGCAGCTTCTCCCGCGCGGATACGCAGTATTTT. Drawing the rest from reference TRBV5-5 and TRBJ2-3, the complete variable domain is DAGVTQSPTHLIKTRGQQVTLRCSPISGHKSVSWYQQVLGQGPQFIFQYYEKEERGRGNFPDRFSARQFPNYSSELNVNALLLGDSALYLCASSFSRADTQYFGPGTRLTVL.